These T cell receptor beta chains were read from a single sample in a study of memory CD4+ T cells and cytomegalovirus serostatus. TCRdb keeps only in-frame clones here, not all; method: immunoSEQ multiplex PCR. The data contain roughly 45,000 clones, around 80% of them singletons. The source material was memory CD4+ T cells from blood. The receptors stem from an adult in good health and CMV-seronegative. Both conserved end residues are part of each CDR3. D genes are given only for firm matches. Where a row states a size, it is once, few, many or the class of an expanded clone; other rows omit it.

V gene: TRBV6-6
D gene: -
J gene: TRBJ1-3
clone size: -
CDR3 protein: CASSLTEFSGHTIYF
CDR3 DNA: TGTGCCAGCAGTTTGACTGAATTCAGCGGTCACACCATATATTTT

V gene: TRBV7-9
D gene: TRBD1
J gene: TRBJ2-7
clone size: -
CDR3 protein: CASSDTRDRYYEQYF
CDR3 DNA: TGTGCCAGCAGCGATACCCGGGACAGGTACTACGAGCAGTACTTC

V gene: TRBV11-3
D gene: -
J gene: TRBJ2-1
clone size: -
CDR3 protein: CASSLMGLASEQFF
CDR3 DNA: TGTGCCAGCAGCTTAATGGGCCTAGCGAGTGAGCAGTTCTTC

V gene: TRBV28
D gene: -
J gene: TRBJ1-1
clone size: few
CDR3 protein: CASSPGRSNTEAFF
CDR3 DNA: TGTGCCAGCAGTCCCGGACGGTCGAACACTGAAGCTTTCTTT

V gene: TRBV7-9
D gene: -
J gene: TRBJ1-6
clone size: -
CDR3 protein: CASSLGSTGTYNSPLHF
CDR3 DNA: TGTGCCAGCAGCTTGGGTTCGACAGGCACCTATAATTCACCCCTCCACTTT

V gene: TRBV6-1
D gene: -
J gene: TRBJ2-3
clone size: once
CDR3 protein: CASSDRTEKKDTQYF
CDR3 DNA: TGTGCCAGCAGCGACAGAACGGAGAAGAAAGATACGCAGTATTTT

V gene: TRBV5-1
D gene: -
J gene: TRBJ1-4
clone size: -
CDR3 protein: CASSLGHIATNEKLFF
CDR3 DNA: TGCGCCAGCAGCTTAGGACACATTGCAACTAATGAAAAACTGTTTTTT

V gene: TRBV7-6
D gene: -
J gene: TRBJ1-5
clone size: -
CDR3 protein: CASSYNYDQPQHF
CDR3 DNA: TGTGCCAGCAGCTACAATTATGATCAGCCCCAGCATTTT

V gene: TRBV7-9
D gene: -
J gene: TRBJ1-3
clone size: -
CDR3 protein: CASSPDSVGGNTIYF
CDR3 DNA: TGTGCCAGCAGCCCGGACAGCGTGGGTGGAAACACCATATATTTT

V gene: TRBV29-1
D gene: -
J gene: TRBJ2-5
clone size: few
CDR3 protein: CSVGELGPQGTQYF
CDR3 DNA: TGCAGCGTTGGGGAACTGGGACCCCAGGGGACCCAGTACTTC

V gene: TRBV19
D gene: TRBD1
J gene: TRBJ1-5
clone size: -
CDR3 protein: CASSPYRGSNQPQHF
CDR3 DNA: TGTGCCAGTAGTCCCTACAGGGGTAGCAATCAGCCCCAGCATTTT

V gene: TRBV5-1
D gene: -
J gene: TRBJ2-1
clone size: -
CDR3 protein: CASSRQGTFSYNEQFF
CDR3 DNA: TGCGCCAGCAGCCGCCAGGGGACTTTCTCCTACAATGAGCAGTTCTTC

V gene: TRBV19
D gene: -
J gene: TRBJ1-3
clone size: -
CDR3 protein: CASSIDAVGPSSGNTIYF
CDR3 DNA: TGTGCCAGTAGTATAGACGCCGTTGGGCCGAGCTCTGGAAACACCATATATTTT

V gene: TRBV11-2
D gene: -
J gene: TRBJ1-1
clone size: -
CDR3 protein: CASSTRTAGANTEAFF
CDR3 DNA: TGTGCCAGCAGCACAAGGACTGCTGGGGCGAACACTGAAGCTTTCTTT

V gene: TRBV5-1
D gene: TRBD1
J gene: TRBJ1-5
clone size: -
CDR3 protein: CASSPSGGQGNQPQHF
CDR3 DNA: TGCGCCAGCAGCCCATCAGGTGGACAGGGTAATCAGCCCCAGCATTTT

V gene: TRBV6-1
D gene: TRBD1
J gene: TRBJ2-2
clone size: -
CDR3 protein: CACHRDRGSGELFF
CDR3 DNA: TGTGCCTGTCACCGGGACAGGGGTTCCGGGGAGCTGTTTTTT

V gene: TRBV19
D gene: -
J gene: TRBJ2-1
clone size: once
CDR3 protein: CASSTPSGPYNEQFF
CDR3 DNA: TGTGCCAGTAGTACCCCGAGCGGGCCCTACAATGAGCAGTTCTTC

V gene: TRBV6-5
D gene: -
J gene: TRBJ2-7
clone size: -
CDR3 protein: CASTLKKGGSYEQYF
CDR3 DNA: TGTGCCAGCACCCTAAAAAAGGGTGGCTCCTACGAGCAGTACTTC

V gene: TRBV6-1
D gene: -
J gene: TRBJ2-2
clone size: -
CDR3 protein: CASSLRRAGELFF
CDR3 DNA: TGTGCCAGCAGTCTACGCAGGGCCGGGGAGCTGTTTTTT

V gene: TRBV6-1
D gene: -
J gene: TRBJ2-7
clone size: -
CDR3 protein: CASSELRGTAYEQYF
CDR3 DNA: TGTGCCAGCAGTGAGCTTAGGGGGACCGCCTACGAGCAGTACTTC

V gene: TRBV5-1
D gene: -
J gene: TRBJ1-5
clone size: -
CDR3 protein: CASSPEGGNQPQHF
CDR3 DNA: TGCGCCAGCAGCCCGGAAGGGGGCAATCAGCCCCAGCATTTT

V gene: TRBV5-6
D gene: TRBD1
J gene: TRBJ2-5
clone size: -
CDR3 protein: CASSFGTGKETQYF
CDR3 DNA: TGTGCCAGCAGCTTTGGGACAGGGAAAGAGACCCAGTACTTC

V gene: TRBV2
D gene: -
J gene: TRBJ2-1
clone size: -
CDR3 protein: CASGLDEQFF
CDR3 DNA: TGTGCCAGCGGACTGGATGAGCAGTTCTTC

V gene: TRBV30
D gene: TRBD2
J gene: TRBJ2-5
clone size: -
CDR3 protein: CAWNGGRGETQYF
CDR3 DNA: TGTGCCTGGAACGGCGGGAGAGGTGAGACCCAGTACTTC

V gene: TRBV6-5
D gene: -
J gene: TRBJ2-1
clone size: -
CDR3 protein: CASSRTSDNEQFF
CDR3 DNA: TGTGCCAGCAGCCGGACTTCCGACAATGAGCAGTTCTTC

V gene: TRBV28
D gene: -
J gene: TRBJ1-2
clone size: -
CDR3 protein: CASSLYLGEGYTF
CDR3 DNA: TGTGCCAGCAGCCTATACCTAGGGGAGGGCTACACCTTC

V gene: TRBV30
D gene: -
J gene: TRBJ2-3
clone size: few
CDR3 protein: CAWSVPATDTQYF
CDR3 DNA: TGTGCCTGGAGTGTACCCGCGACAGATACGCAGTATTTT

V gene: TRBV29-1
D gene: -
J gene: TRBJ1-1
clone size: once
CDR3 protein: CSVNQGGANTEAFF
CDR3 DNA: TGCAGCGTGAACCAAGGGGGAGCCAACACTGAAGCTTTCTTT

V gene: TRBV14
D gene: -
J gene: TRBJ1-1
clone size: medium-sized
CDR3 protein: CASSQELQGNTEAFF
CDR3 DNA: TGTGCCAGCAGCCAAGAACTACAGGGGAACACTGAAGCTTTCTTT

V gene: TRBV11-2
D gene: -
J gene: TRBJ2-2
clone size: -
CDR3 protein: CASSLDAVGGNTGELFF
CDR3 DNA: TGTGCCAGCAGCTTAGATGCCGTGGGGGGGAACACCGGGGAGCTGTTTTTT

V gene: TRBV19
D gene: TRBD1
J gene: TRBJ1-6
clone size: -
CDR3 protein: CASSIGDRVRSPLHF
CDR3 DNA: TGTGCCAGTAGTATTGGGGACAGGGTTCGTTCACCCCTCCACTTT

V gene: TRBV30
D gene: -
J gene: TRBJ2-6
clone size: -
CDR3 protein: CAWSVRRLRSSGANVLTF
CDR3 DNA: TGTGCCTGGAGTGTACGAAGGCTACGAAGCTCTGGGGCCAACGTCCTGACTTTC

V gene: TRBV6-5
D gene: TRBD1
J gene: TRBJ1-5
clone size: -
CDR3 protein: CASSPQGAINQPQHF
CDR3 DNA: TGTGCCAGCAGTCCACAGGGGGCGATCAATCAGCCCCAGCATTTT

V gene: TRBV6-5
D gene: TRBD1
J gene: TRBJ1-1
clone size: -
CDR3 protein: CASSDRGRGTEAFF
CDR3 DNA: TGTGCCAGCAGCGACAGGGGGCGAGGCACTGAAGCTTTCTTT

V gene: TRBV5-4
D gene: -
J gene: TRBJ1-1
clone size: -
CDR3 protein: CASRETQGNTEAFF
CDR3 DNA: TGTGCCAGCAGGGAAACACAGGGGAACACTGAAGCTTTCTTT

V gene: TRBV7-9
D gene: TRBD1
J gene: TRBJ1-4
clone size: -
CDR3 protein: CASSSRQGVNEKLFF
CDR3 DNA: TGTGCCAGCAGCTCCCGACAGGGAGTAAATGAAAAACTGTTTTTT

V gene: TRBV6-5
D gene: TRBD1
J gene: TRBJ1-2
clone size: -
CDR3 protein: CASSATGGAGGYTF
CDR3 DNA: TGTGCCAGCAGCGCGACAGGGGGCGCGGGGGGCTACACCTTC

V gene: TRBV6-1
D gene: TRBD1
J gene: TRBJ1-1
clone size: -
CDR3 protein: CASSEEGGTGRSTEAFF
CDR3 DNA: TGTGCCAGCAGTGAAGAGGGGGGGACAGGGCGTTCTACTGAAGCTTTCTTT

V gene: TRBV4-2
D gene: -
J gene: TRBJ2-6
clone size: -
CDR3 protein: CASSQVQGAGANVLTF
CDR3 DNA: TGTGCCAGCAGCCAAGTTCAGGGCGCTGGGGCCAACGTCCTGACTTTC

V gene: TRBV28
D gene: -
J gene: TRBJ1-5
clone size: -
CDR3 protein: CASIISPGSNQPQHF
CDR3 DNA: TGTGCCAGCATCATTTCTCCGGGGAGCAATCAGCCCCAGCATTTT

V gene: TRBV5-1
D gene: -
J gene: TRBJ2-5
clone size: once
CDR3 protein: CASSLVMGEQETQYF
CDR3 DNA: TGCGCCAGCAGCTTGGTGATGGGGGAACAAGAGACCCAGTACTTC